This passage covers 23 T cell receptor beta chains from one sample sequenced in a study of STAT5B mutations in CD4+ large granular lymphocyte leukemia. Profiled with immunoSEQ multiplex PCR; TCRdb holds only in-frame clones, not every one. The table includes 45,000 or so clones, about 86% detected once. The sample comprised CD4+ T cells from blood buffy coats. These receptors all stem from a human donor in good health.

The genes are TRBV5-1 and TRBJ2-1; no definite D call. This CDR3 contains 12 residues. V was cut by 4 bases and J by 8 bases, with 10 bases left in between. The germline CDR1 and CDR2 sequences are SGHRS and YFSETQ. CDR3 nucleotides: TGCGCCAGCAGCCTAGAATACGATGAGCAGTTCTTC. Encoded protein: CASSLEYDEQFF.

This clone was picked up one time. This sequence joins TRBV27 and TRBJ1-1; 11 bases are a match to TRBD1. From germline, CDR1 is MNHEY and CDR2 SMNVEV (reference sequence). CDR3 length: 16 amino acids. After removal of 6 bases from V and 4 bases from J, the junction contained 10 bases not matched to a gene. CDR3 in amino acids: CASRGLIGTGGTEAFF. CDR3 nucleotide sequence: TGTGCCAGCAGGGGACTCATCGGGACAGGGGGCACTGAAGCTTTCTTT.

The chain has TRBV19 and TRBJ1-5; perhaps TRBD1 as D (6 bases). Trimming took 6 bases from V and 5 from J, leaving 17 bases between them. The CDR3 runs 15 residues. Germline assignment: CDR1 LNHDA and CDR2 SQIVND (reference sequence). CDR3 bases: TGTGCCAGTAGCCCCACAGGGAGTCGAGATCAGCCCCAGCATTTT. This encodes CASSPTGSRDQPQHF.

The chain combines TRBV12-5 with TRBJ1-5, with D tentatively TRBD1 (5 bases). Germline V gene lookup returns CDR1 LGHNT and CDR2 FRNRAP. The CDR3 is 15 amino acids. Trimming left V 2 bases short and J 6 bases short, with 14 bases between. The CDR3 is CASGLFVEGSQPQHF. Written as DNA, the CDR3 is TGTGCTAGTGGTTTGTTCGTAGAGGGGAGTCAGCCCCAGCATTTT.

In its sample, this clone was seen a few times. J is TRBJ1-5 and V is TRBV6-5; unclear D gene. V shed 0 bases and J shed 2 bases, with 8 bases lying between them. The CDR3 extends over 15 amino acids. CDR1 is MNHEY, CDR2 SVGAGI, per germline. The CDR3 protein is CASSYSHQRNQPQHF. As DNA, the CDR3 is TGTGCCAGCAGTTACTCACATCAGCGCAATCAGCCCCAGCATTTT.

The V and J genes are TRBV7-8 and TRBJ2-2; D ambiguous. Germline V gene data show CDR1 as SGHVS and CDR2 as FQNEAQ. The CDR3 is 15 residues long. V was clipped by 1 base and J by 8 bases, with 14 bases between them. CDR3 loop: CASSLVRDPKGELFF. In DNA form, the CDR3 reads TGTGCCAGCAGCTTAGTAAGAGACCCTAAGGGGGAGCTGTTTTTT.

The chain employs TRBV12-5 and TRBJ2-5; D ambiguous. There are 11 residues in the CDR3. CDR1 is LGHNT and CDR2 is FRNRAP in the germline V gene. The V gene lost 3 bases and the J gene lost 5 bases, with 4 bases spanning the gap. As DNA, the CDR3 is TGTGCTAGTGGTTTCCGGGAGACCCAGTACTTC. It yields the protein CASGFRETQYF.

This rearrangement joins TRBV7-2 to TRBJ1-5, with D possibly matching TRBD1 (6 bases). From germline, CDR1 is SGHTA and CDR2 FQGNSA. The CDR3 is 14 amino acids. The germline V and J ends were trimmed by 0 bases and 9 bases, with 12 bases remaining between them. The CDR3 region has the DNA TGTGCCAGCAGCTTAGCGCAGGGGCCCGGGCCCCAGCATTTT. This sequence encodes CASSLAQGPGPQHF.

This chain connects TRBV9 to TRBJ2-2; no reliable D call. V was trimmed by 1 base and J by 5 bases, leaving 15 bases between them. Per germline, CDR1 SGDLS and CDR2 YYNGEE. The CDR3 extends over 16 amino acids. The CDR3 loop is CASSVRWSPRTGELFF. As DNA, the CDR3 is TGTGCCAGCAGCGTAAGGTGGTCCCCCAGGACCGGGGAGCTGTTTTTT.

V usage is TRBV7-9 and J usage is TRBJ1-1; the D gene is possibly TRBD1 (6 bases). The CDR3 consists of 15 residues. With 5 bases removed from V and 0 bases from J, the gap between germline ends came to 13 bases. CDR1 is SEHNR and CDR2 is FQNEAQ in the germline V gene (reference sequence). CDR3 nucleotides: TGTGCCAGCAGCCCCAGAGGGGGGGTGAACACTGAAGCTTTCTTT. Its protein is CASSPRGGVNTEAFF.

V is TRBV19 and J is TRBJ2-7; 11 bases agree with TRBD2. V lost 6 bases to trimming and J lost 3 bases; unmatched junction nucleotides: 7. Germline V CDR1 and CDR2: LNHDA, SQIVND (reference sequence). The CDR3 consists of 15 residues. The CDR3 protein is CASRQTSGTYYEQYF. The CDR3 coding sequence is TGTGCCAGTAGACAGACTAGCGGGACCTACTACGAGCAGTACTTC.

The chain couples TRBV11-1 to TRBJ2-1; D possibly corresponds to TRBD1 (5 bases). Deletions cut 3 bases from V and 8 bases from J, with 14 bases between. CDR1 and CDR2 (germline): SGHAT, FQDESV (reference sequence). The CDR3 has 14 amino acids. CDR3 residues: CASSFRNEGDEQFF. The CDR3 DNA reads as TGTGCCAGCAGCTTTAGAAACGAAGGGGATGAGCAGTTCTTC.

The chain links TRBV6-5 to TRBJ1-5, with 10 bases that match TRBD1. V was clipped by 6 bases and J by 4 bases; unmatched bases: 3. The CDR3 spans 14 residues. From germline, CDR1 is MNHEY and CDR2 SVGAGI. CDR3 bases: TGTGCCAGCAGCCAGGACAGGGGGAATCAGCCCCAGCATTTT. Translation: CASSQDRGNQPQHF.

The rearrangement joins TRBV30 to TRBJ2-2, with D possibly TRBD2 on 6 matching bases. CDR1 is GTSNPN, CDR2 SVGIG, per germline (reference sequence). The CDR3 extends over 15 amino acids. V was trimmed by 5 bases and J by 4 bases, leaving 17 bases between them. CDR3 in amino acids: CAWVYGGLGTGELFF. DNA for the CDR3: TGTGCCTGGGTGTACGGAGGGTTGGGCACCGGGGAGCTGTTTTTT.

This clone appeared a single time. The CDR3 nucleotides read TGTGCCAGCAGCGTAGCTTCGACCTACATCTACAATGAGCAGTTCTTC. It encodes CASSVASTYIYNEQFF. This chain uses TRBV9 with TRBJ2-1; D unresolved. Trimming shortened V by 0 bases and J by 3 bases, and 13 bases separated the two germline ends. The CDR3 runs 16 residues. CDR1 and CDR2 from the germline V gene are SGDLS and YYNGEE.

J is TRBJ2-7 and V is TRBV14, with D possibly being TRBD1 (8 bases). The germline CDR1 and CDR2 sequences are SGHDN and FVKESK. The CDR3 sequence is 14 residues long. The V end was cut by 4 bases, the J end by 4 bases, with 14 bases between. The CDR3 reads CASSRGQGGYEQYF. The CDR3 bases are TGTGCCAGCAGCCGAGGACAGGGAGGGTACGAGCAGTACTTC.

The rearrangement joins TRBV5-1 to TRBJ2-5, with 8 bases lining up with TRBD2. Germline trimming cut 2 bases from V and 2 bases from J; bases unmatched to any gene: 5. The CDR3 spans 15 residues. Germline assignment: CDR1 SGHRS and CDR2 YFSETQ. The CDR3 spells CASSFGLAGQETQYF. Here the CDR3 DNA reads TGCGCCAGCAGCTTCGGATTAGCGGGGCAAGAGACCCAGTACTTC.

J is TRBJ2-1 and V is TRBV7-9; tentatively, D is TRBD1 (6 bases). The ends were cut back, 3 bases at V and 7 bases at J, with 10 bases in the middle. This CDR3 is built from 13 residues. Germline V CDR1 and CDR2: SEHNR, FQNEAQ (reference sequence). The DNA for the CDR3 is TGTGCCAGCAGCTTCGCAGGGGCGAATGAGCAGTTCTTC. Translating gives CASSFAGANEQFF.

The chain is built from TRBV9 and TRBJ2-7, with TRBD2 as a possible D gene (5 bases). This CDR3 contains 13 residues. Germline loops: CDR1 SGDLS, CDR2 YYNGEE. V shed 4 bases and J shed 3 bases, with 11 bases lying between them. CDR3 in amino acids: CASSLGLDYEQYF. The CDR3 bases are TGTGCCAGCAGCCTAGGACTGGACTACGAGCAGTACTTC.

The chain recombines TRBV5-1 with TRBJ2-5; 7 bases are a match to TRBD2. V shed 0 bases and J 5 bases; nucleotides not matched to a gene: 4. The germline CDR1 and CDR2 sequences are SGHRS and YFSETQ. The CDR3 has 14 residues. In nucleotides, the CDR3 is TGCGCCAGCAGCTTGGAAGCGGGACGGGAGACCCAGTACTTC. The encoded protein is CASSLEAGRETQYF.

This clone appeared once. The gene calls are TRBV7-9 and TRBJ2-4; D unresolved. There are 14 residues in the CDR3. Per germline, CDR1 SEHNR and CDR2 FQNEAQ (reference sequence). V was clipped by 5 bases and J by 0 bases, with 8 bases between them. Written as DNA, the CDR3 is TGTGCCAGCAGCCCAAGCCAAGCCAAAAACATTCAGTACTTC. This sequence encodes CASSPSQAKNIQYF.

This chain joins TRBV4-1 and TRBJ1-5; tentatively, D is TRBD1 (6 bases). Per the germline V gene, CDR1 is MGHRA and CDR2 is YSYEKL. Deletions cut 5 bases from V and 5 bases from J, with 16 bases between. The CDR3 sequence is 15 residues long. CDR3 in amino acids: CASSGGADSDQPQHF. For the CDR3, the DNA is TGCGCCAGCAGCGGAGGAGCGGACAGCGATCAGCCCCAGCATTTT.

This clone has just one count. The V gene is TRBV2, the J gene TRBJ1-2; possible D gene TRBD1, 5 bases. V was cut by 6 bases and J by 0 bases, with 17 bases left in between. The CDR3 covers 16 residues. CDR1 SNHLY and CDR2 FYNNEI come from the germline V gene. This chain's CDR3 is CASRGGGGKANYGYTF. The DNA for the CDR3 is TGTGCCAGCAGGGGGGGAGGAGGAAAAGCTAACTATGGCTACACCTTC.